Each of the 32 T cell receptor beta chains below was sequenced from the same sample in a study of graft-versus-host responses after intestinal transplantation. Libraries were prepared by immunoSEQ multiplex PCR; TCRdb keeps only in-frame clonotypes and omits some of them. The sample includes about 130,000 clones, 85% to 95% of them seen just once. These receptors are not linked to any known antigen. The source material was unstimulated CD4+ T cells sorted from spleen or lymph node cells, sampled before intestinal transplant. Receptors originate from a human donor who received an intestinal transplant.

V gene TRBV5-4 combines with J gene TRBJ2-5; D remains ambiguous. This CDR3 has 14 residues. The V gene's germline CDR1 is SGHNT and CDR2 YYREEE (reference sequence). V was trimmed by 4 bases and J by 5 bases, leaving 15 bases between them. CDR3 DNA sequence: TGTGCCAGCAGCCCCCCGTCGAGTGACGAGACCCAGTACTTC. It encodes CASSPPSSDETQYF.

The V call is TRBV6-6, the J call TRBJ1-2; 7 positions match TRBD1. CDR3 length: 15 residues. CDR1 and CDR2 (germline): MNHNY, SVGAGI (reference sequence). The V and J ends lost 8 bases and 5 bases, in that order; junction bases with no gene match: 14. CDR3 nucleotides: TGTGCCAGCCTCGAAGGGCCGACAGGGTGGTATGGCTACACCTTC. As protein: CASLEGPTGWYGYTF.

J is TRBJ2-1 and V is TRBV18; the D is unclear. CDR3 length: 15 residues. V gave up 2 bases and J gave up 0 bases, with 8 bases separating them. Germline CDR1 is KGHSH and CDR2 is LQKENI. CDR3 in DNA: TGTGCCAGCTCACCAGCGCATAGCTCCTACAATGAGCAGTTCTTC. It encodes CASSPAHSSYNEQFF.

This clone was seen once. The chain links TRBV14 to TRBJ2-7, with unresolved D. Per germline, CDR1 SGHDN and CDR2 FVKESK. V was shortened by 4 bases and J by 1 base, with 8 bases between the two germline ends. This CDR3 has 13 amino acids. CDR3 nucleotides: TGTGCCAGCAGCCTCGGCAGGTCCTACGAGCAGTACTTC. As protein: CASSLGRSYEQYF.

The chain is built from TRBV11-2 and TRBJ2-7; 8 bases match TRBD1. There are 15 residues in the CDR3. Germline trimming cut 2 bases from V and 4 bases from J; bases unmatched to any gene: 7. CDR1 is SGHAT and CDR2 is FQNNGV in the germline V gene. DNA for the CDR3: TGTGCCAGCAGCTTATATCCGGACAGGGCTTACGAGCAGTACTTC. It specifies CASSLYPDRAYEQYF.

The J gene is TRBJ2-7, the V gene TRBV7-8; 7 nucleotides align to TRBD2. The CDR3 length is 15 residues. The trim removed 1 base at V and 4 bases at J, leaving 7 bases unmatched. Germline V gives CDR1 SGHVS, CDR2 FQNEAQ. The CDR3 nucleotides are TGTGCCAGCAGCTTAGATCAGCGGGGTCGGTACGAGCAGTACTTC. This encodes CASSLDQRGRYEQYF.

The chain recombines TRBV2 with TRBJ1-5; the D is unclear. Trimming shortened V by 5 bases and J by 5 bases, and 13 bases separated the two germline ends. The CDR3 sequence is 14 residues long. Per germline, CDR1 SNHLY and CDR2 FYNNEI. CDR3 sequence reads: CASSPRRADQPQHF. DNA of the CDR3: TGTGCCAGCAGTCCCAGGCGGGCCGATCAGCCCCAGCATTTT.

This sequence joins TRBV30 and TRBJ2-1, with 7 nucleotides matching TRBD2. Trimming took 4 bases from V and 8 from J; bases not matched to a gene: 8. CDR1 is GTSNPN, CDR2 SVGIG, per germline (reference sequence). This CDR3 is built from 13 residues. The CDR3 coding sequence is TGTGCCTGGAATGCGGGAGTGGTCGATGAGCAGTTCTTC. Protein: CAWNAGVVDEQFF.

The chain uses TRBV11-3 and TRBJ2-3; D gene ambiguous. CDR1 SGHNT and CDR2 YENEEA come from the germline V gene. CDR3 size: 13 residues. Trimming took 5 bases from V and 4 from J, leaving 10 bases between them. CDR3 nucleotide sequence: TGTGCCAGCAGCCCCTTTGCGGCAGATACGCAGTATTTT. Its protein is CASSPFAADTQYF.

This rearrangement joins TRBV19 to TRBJ1-1; a weak D match, TRBD1 (5 bases). Germline CDR1 LNHDA, CDR2 SQIVND (reference sequence). The V gene lost 7 bases and the J gene lost 11 bases, with 23 bases spanning the gap. CDR3 length: 14 residues. The CDR3 protein is CASTVSRGLVVAFF. CDR3 sequence (DNA): TGTGCCAGTACCGTATCGCGGGGCCTGGTAGTGGCTTTCTTT. The full variable domain, its missing parts supplied by reference TRBV19 and TRBJ1-1, is DGGITQSPKYLFRKEGQNVTLSCEQNLNHDAMYWYRQDPGQGLRLIYYSQIVNDFQKGDIAEGYSVSREKKESFPLTVTSAQKNPTAFYLCASTVSRGLVVAFFGQGTRLTVV.

The chain is built from TRBV19 and TRBJ1-1; 7 bases are a match to TRBD1. Germline trimming cut 3 bases from V and 1 base from J; bases unmatched to any gene: 5. The CDR3 runs to 15 residues. Germline lookup yields CDR1 LNHDA and CDR2 SQIVND (reference sequence). The CDR3 loop is CASSMIRDRNTEAFF. CDR3 sequence (DNA): TGTGCCAGTAGTATGATTCGGGACAGGAACACTGAAGCTTTCTTT.

This sequence joins TRBV21-1 and TRBJ1-4. TRBV21-1 is termed a pseudogene. CDR3 length: 19 amino acids. The CDR3 region is CASSKGSGPWGTTNEKLFF. In DNA form, the CDR3 reads TGTGCCAGCAGCAAAGGATCCGGGCCCTGGGGGACGACTAATGAAAAACTGTTTTTT.

The V call is TRBV11-3, the J call TRBJ2-1, with a weak D call TRBD1 (6 bases). Trimming removed 5 bases at V and 5 bases at J, with 10 bases between. The CDR3 runs 13 residues. Looked up from germline, CDR1 is SGHNT and CDR2 is YENEEA. DNA of the CDR3: TGTGCCAGCAGCCAGGGGCGCCACAATGAGCAGTTCTTC. As protein: CASSQGRHNEQFF. Drawing the rest from reference TRBV11-3 and TRBJ2-1, the complete variable domain is EAGVVQSPRYKIIEKKQPVAFWCNPISGHNTLYWYLQNLGQGPELLIRYENEEAVDDSQLPKDRFSAERLKGVDSTLKIQPAELGDSAVYLCASSQGRHNEQFFGPGTRLTVL.

The rearrangement uses TRBV11-1 and TRBJ1-6, with TRBD1 as a possible D gene (6 bases). Germline V gene sequence: CDR1 SGHAT, CDR2 FQDESV (reference sequence). The CDR3 runs 14 residues. The V and J ends lost 5 bases and 6 bases respectively, with 11 bases between them. The CDR3 protein is CASSPTGRNSPLHF. CDR3 coding DNA: TGTGCCAGCAGCCCGACAGGACGTAATTCACCCCTCCACTTT.

V gene TRBV30 combines with J gene TRBJ2-3, with 12 bases identical to TRBD2. The V gene end was trimmed by 5 bases and the J gene end by 6 bases; junction bases not matched to a gene: 9. In germline, CDR1 is GTSNPN, CDR2 SVGIG (reference sequence). The CDR3 is 15 amino acids. DNA for the CDR3: TGTGCCTGGTTTCTAGCGGGAGGGCCTTCGGATACGCAGTATTTT. Translated, it gives CAWFLAGGPSDTQYF.

This CDR3 reads CALQGEEAFF. The DNA for the CDR3 is TGTGCCTTACAAGGAGAAGAAGCTTTCTTT. The genes are TRBV6-1 and TRBJ1-1; no reliable D call. The CDR3 sequence is 10 residues long. The V gene lost 11 bases and the J gene lost 8 bases, with 12 bases spanning the gap. CDR1 and CDR2 from the germline V gene are MNHNS and SASEGT.

The sample holds a few counts of this clone. The chain employs TRBV9 and TRBJ2-3, with unresolved D. Germline V lookup: CDR1 SGDLS, CDR2 YYNGEE. The CDR3 is made up of 15 amino acids. Trimming left V 0 bases short and J 1 base short, with 9 bases between. The CDR3 sequence is CASSVDGFGTDTQYF. In DNA, the CDR3 is TGTGCCAGCAGCGTAGATGGTTTTGGCACAGATACGCAGTATTTT.

The chain uses TRBV5-6 and TRBJ2-5, with 11 bases identical to TRBD1. Per the germline V gene, CDR1 is SGHDT and CDR2 is YYEEEE. The CDR3 spans 16 residues. V shed 2 bases and J 5 bases; nucleotides not matched to a gene: 8. DNA for the CDR3: TGTGCCAGCAGCTTCTTCGGACAGGGGGCCGGGGAGACCCAGTACTTC. Protein sequence: CASSFFGQGAGETQYF. The variable domain in full, with the rest retrieved from reference TRBV5-6 and TRBJ2-5, is DAGVTQSPTHLIKTRGQQVTLRCSPKSGHDTVSWYQQALGQGPQFIFQYYEEEERQRGNFPDRFSGHQFPNYSSELNVNALLLGDSALYLCASSFFGQGAGETQYFGPGTRLLVL.

This sequence joins TRBV11-2 and TRBJ2-7; a possible D gene is TRBD2 (6 bases). The germline V and J ends were trimmed by 3 bases and 5 bases, with 8 bases remaining between them. The CDR3 sequence is 12 residues long. From germline, CDR1 is SGHAT and CDR2 FQNNGV. The CDR3 region has the DNA TGTGCCAGCAGCTTCCGGGGGAACGAGCAGTACTTC. This gives the protein CASSFRGNEQYF.

This chain connects TRBV6-1 to TRBJ2-7, with no clear D. There are 10 residues in the CDR3. Germline CDR1 and CDR2: MNHNS and SASEGT. V lost 3 bases, J lost 3 bases, and 0 bases lay in between. The CDR3 DNA is TGTGCCAGCAGTGACTACGAGCAGTACTTC. Translation: CASSDYEQYF.

The J gene is TRBJ1-1, the V gene TRBV10-1; 7 nucleotides line up with TRBD1. The V segment lost 5 bases and the J segment 6 bases; nucleotides outside the gene matches: 9. Germline V CDR1 and CDR2: WNHNN, SYGVQD (reference sequence). The CDR3 runs to 14 residues. The CDR3 sequence is CASSTSTGASEAFF. The CDR3 coding sequence is TGCGCCAGCAGTACATCAACAGGGGCCTCTGAAGCTTTCTTT.

The CDR3 region is CASSEAQFRRLNTGELFF. The CDR3 region has the DNA TGTGCCAGCAGTGAAGCGCAATTCAGGCGGCTGAACACCGGGGAGCTGTTTTTT. The rearrangement links TRBV2 to TRBJ2-2, with D uncertain. The germline gives CDR1 SNHLY, CDR2 FYNNEI. The CDR3 is made up of 18 amino acids. V lost 0 bases and J lost 1, with 15 bases in between.

The V and J genes are TRBV15 and TRBJ1-1; 9 bases map to TRBD1. The V and J ends lost 2 bases and 4 bases, in that order; junction bases with no gene match: 5. The CDR3 runs to 15 residues. Germline CDR1 is LNHNV and CDR2 is YYDKDF (reference sequence). The CDR3 nucleotides read TGTGCCACCAGCAGAAGGAGACAGGGGGGCACTGAAGCTTTCTTT. Translated, it gives CATSRRRQGGTEAFF.

The rearrangement joins TRBV18 to TRBJ2-7, with a tentative D call TRBD2 (5 bases). V shed 4 bases and J shed 0 bases, with 16 bases lying between them. CDR3 length: 16 residues. From germline, CDR1 is KGHSH and CDR2 LQKENI. The CDR3 nucleotides read TGTGCCAGCTCACGACTCCTAGCCCCCTCCTCCTACGAGCAGTACTTC. It codes for CASSRLLAPSSYEQYF. The full variable domain, with the rest looked up from reference TRBV18 and TRBJ2-7, is NAGVMQNPRHLVRRRGQEARLRCSPMKGHSHVYWYRQLPEEGLKFMVYLQKENIIDESGMPKERFSAEFPKEGPSILRIQQVVRGDSAAYFCASSRLLAPSSYEQYFGPGTRLTVT.

This chain links TRBV4-2 with TRBJ1-5; D is uncertain. The CDR3 is made up of 15 amino acids. V was cut by 4 bases and J by 1 base, with 11 bases left in between. CDR1 is LGHNA, CDR2 YNFKEQ, per germline. CDR3 sequence: CASSPLYPSNQPQHF. CDR3 nucleotides: TGTGCCAGCAGCCCTTTATACCCCAGCAATCAGCCCCAGCATTTT.

The J gene is TRBJ2-7, the V gene TRBV11-1; no definite D call. Germline V gene lookup returns CDR1 SGHAT and CDR2 FQDESV (reference sequence). The CDR3 sequence is 14 residues long. V was shortened by 1 base and J by 0 bases, with 7 bases between the two germline ends. CDR3 residues: CASSLGALSYEQYF. CDR3 coding DNA: TGTGCCAGCAGCTTAGGGGCCCTCTCCTACGAGCAGTACTTC.

As concerns this clone: Relative to the germline gene, one junction end is altered; a read error may explain this. V usage is TRBV5-4 and J usage is TRBJ2-2; either TRBD1 or TRBD2 may fit D (6 bases each). CDR1 is SGHNT, CDR2 YYREEE, per germline (reference sequence). The CDR3 length is 14 residues. CDR3 coding DNA: TGTGCCAGCAGCTTAGAGGGGGGATACGGGGAGCCGTTTTTT. Protein: CASSLEGGYGEPFF.

This chain uses TRBV5-1 with TRBJ2-7; tentative D call: TRBD2 (6 bases). Trimming shortened V by 1 base and J by 4 bases, and 12 bases separated the two germline ends. Germline CDR1 and CDR2: SGHRS and YFSETQ. CDR3 length equals 14 residues. CDR3 sequence (DNA): TGCGCCAGCAGCTTGACCCTAGCGATGTACGAGCAGTACTTC. Translated: CASSLTLAMYEQYF. Using reference TRBV5-1 and TRBJ2-7 for the parts outside the CDR3, the full variable domain is KAGVTQTPRYLIKTRGQQVTLSCSPISGHRSVSWYQQTPGQGLQFLFEYFSETQRNKGNFPGRFSGRQFSNSRSEMNVSTLELGDSALYLCASSLTLAMYEQYFGPGTRLTVT.

This clone appeared a single time. CDR3 loop: CASSISKATAGSYNEQFF. As DNA, the CDR3 is TGTGCCAGTAGTATCTCCAAGGCGACAGCCGGCTCCTACAATGAGCAGTTCTTC. J is TRBJ2-1 and V is TRBV19; D possibly corresponds to TRBD1 (5 bases). The CDR3 length is 18 residues. With 3 bases removed from V and 0 bases from J, the gap between germline ends came to 18 bases. Germline V lookup: CDR1 LNHDA, CDR2 SQIVND (reference sequence).

The chain combines TRBV4-2 with TRBJ2-2, with 8 positions matching TRBD2. Germline loops: CDR1 LGHNA, CDR2 YNFKEQ. This CDR3 is built from 17 residues. With 4 bases clipped from V and 1 base from J, the junction kept 8 bases outside the gene matches. The CDR3 nucleotides are TGTGCCAGCAGCCTAAGTCGGCTAGCGGGGAACACCGGGGAGCTGTTTTTT. It yields the protein CASSLSRLAGNTGELFF.

The chain recombines TRBV15 with TRBJ2-3; no firm D call. Germline V CDR1 and CDR2: LNHNV, YYDKDF (reference sequence). This CDR3 is built from 11 residues. V lost 1 base and J 9 bases, leaving 5 bases between the germline ends. CDR3 bases: TGTGCCACCAGCAGAGTGCGAACGCAGTATTTT. Translated, it gives CATSRVRTQYF. Supplemented by reference TRBV15 and TRBJ2-3, the full variable domain reads DAMVIQNPRYQVTQFGKPVTLSCSQTLNHNVMYWYQQKSSQAPKLLFHYYDKDFNNEADTPDNFQSRRPNTSFCFLDIRSPGLGDTAMYLCATSRVRTQYFGPGTRLTVL.

This clone was seen once. The rearrangement joins TRBV7-9 to TRBJ2-1; a weak D match, TRBD2 (6 bases). Trimming pared 1 base from V and 8 bases from J, leaving 15 bases between. This CDR3 region has 15 residues. Germline V gene sequence: CDR1 SEHNR, CDR2 FQNEAQ (reference sequence). As DNA, the CDR3 is TGTGCCAGCAGCTTAGACGGGAGCCCCTGGGATGAGCAGTTCTTC. It is translated as CASSLDGSPWDEQFF.